This entry lists 24 T cell receptor beta chains sequenced from one sample in a study of beta chain features in type 1 diabetes. Expressed TCRB transcripts got sequenced, as all isolated RNA was reverse transcribed. Using immunoSEQ multiplex PCR, the repertoire was profiled, and TCRdb retains in-frame clones only, with some absent. The sample holds about 410,000 clones, over 11% seen once. The source material was naive CD4+ T cells from blood. These receptors were collected from a man under 40 in good health.

A single count supports this clone. The chain couples TRBV6-5 to TRBJ2-3, with 8 bases identical to TRBD2. Germline trimming cut 1 base from V and 5 bases from J; bases unmatched to any gene: 5. The CDR3 totals 15 residues. Per germline, CDR1 MNHEY and CDR2 SVGAGI. As DNA, the CDR3 is TGTGCCAGCAGTTACTTCAGCGGGGGTAAAGATACGCAGTATTTT. Its translation: CASSYFSGGKDTQYF.

Comments on this clone: Other nucleotide sequences in the sample specify the same CDR3. This rearrangement joins TRBV7-6 to TRBJ2-5, with TRBD2 as a possible D gene (6 bases). Trimming left V 3 bases short and J 5 bases short, with 13 bases between. CDR1 is SGHVS, CDR2 FNYEAQ, per germline. This CDR3 region has 14 residues. CDR3 amino acids: CASSLVGGGETQYF. CDR3 coding DNA: TGTGCCAGCAGCTTGGTGGGAGGAGGCGAGACCCAGTACTTC.

The V gene is TRBV7-2, the J gene TRBJ2-7, with TRBD2 as a possible D gene (5 bases). The length of the CDR3 is 14 residues. Per the germline V gene, CDR1 is SGHTA and CDR2 is FQGNSA. Trimming left V 4 bases short and J 2 bases short, with 12 bases between. The CDR3 sequence is CASSSYVGTYEQYV. The CDR3 nucleotides are TGTGCCAGCAGCTCCTACGTCGGGACCTACGAGCAGTACGTC.

V is TRBV7-8 and J is TRBJ2-7; tentatively, D is TRBD2 (6 bases). The germline V gene encodes CDR1 SGHVS and CDR2 FQNEAQ. The V and J ends lost 0 bases and 7 bases respectively, with 13 bases between them. The CDR3 is 14 residues long. The CDR3 here is CASSLALRRGEQYV. Here the CDR3 DNA reads TGTGCCAGCAGCTTAGCGCTCAGGAGGGGAGAGCAGTACGTC.

The chain has TRBV12-5 and TRBJ1-2; D is uncertain. Trimming cost V 6 bases and J 2 bases, with 4 bases left between them. The germline V gene encodes CDR1 LGHNT and CDR2 FRNRAP. The CDR3 has 11 residues. DNA for the CDR3: TGTGCTAGTGGCGAGAACTATGGCTACACCTTC. The encoded protein is CASGENYGYTF.

The chain uses TRBV4-1 and TRBJ1-5; D is ambiguous. V was cut by 1 base and J by 7 bases, with 14 bases left in between. CDR1 is MGHRA, CDR2 YSYEKL, per germline. This CDR3 spans 15 amino acids. The CDR3 DNA follows: TGCGCCAGCAGCCAAGTTGCGGGGAGAAGGCAGCCCCAGCATTTT. Translated: CASSQVAGRRQPQHF.

The CDR3 DNA sequence: TGTGCCAGCAGTGAGATACAGGCCCCCCACGAGCAGTACGTC. Protein product: CASSEIQAPHEQYV. The V gene is TRBV6-1, the J gene TRBJ2-7; D may be TRBD1 (5 bases). Per the germline V gene, CDR1 is MNHNS and CDR2 is SASEGT. This CDR3 contains 14 residues. V lost 3 bases and J lost 5, with 14 bases in between.

The genes are TRBV18 and TRBJ2-3; 9 bases align to TRBD2. Trimming cost V 8 bases and J 1 base; bases outside gene matches: 7. The length of the CDR3 is 15 residues. Germline V lookup: CDR1 KGHSH, CDR2 LQKENI. Here the CDR3 reads CASTGTSTGTDTQYF. DNA for the CDR3: TGTGCCAGCACCGGGACTAGCACAGGCACAGATACGCAGTATTTT.

There are a few counts of this clone. This chain connects TRBV7-9 to TRBJ2-7; D gene ambiguous. CDR1 and CDR2 from the germline V gene are SEHNR and FQNEAQ (reference sequence). The CDR3 is made up of 12 amino acids. V was shortened by 5 bases and J by 2 bases, with 7 bases between the two germline ends. The CDR3 region is CASSTAAYEQYF. CDR3 coding DNA: TGTGCCAGCAGCACGGCAGCCTACGAGCAGTACTTC.

This clone was seen a few times. The chain recombines TRBV5-1 with TRBJ1-4, with D perhaps TRBD1 (5 bases). Per the germline V gene, CDR1 is SGHRS and CDR2 is YFSETQ. The CDR3 contains 14 residues. Trimming cost V 3 bases and J 8 bases, with 14 bases left between them. The chain's CDR3 is CASSSVGGEEKLFF. CDR3 bases: TGCGCCAGCAGCTCCGTCGGGGGAGAGGAAAAACTGTTTTTT.

With regard to this clone: The same CDR3 can be traced to other DNA sequences in this sample. The V and J genes are TRBV30 and TRBJ1-1; no reliable D call. V lost 0 bases and J 2 bases, leaving 7 bases between the germline ends. Germline V CDR1 and CDR2: GTSNPN, SVGIG (reference sequence). This CDR3 is 13 amino acids long. Written as DNA, the CDR3 is TGTGCCTGGAGTGTAAAGGTTAACACTGAAGCTTTCTTT. The encoded protein is CAWSVKVNTEAFF.

The chain couples TRBV4-3 to TRBJ2-5; 7 positions agree with TRBD1. Unmatched junction bases numbered 3, after V lost 2 bases and J lost 3 bases. Germline CDR1 and CDR2: LGHNA and YSLEER. This CDR3 region has 14 residues. The CDR3 DNA sequence: TGCGCCAGCAGCCAATTAGGGACAGAAGAGACCCAGTACTTC. As protein: CASSQLGTEETQYF.

As concerns this clone: Other DNA sequences of this sample code for an identical CDR3. The chain carries TRBV27 and TRBJ2-1; TRBD1 might be the D (6 bases). V dropped 5 bases and J dropped 3 bases, with 8 bases sitting between them. Germline CDR1 MNHEY, CDR2 SMNVEV (reference sequence). The CDR3 spans 13 residues. In DNA, the CDR3 is TGTGCCAGCAGTAGGGGGAGCTACAATGAGCAGTTCTTC. Protein: CASSRGSYNEQFF.

This clone was detected only a few times. The chain has TRBV25-1 and TRBJ1-4, with D possibly TRBD1 on 5 matching bases. CDR3 length: 14 amino acids. Per the germline V gene, CDR1 is MGHDK and CDR2 is SYGVNS. V was clipped by 6 bases and J by 3 bases, with 11 bases between them. In DNA, the CDR3 is TGTGCCAGCAGAACAGCAGGGTCTAATGAAAAACTGTTTTTT. Encoded protein: CASRTAGSNEKLFF. Looking up the rest from reference TRBV25-1 and TRBJ1-4 gives the full variable domain: EADIYQTPRYLVIGTGKKITLECSQTMGHDKMYWYQQDPGMELHLIHYSYGVNSTEKGDLSSESTVSRIRTEHFPLTLESARPSHTSQYLCASRTAGSNEKLFFGSGTQLSVL.

This sequence joins TRBV7-9 and TRBJ2-1; weak D call: TRBD1 (6 bases). The ends were cut back, 7 bases at V and 4 bases at J, with 17 bases in the middle. CDR1 and CDR2 from the germline V gene are SEHNR and FQNEAQ (reference sequence). This CDR3 has 15 amino acids. In DNA, the CDR3 is TGTGCCAGCAACGCTGGGACATCCTTTTACAATGAGCAGTTCTTC. This translates into CASNAGTSFYNEQFF.

This clone was detected a few times. V usage is TRBV18 and J usage is TRBJ2-2; no clear D. This CDR3 has 13 residues. Deletions cut 2 bases from V and 8 bases from J, with 9 bases between. CDR1 KGHSH and CDR2 LQKENI come from the germline V gene. CDR3 region: CASSPASAGELFF. For the CDR3, the DNA is TGTGCCAGCTCACCAGCCTCGGCGGGGGAGCTGTTTTTT.

This clone was counted between two and nine times. Different DNA sequences within this sample yield the same CDR3. The chain has TRBV20-1 and TRBJ2-7; D ambiguous. Germline CDR1 is DFQATT and CDR2 is SNEGSKA (reference sequence). The V gene lost 3 bases and the J gene lost 3 bases, with 6 bases spanning the gap. The CDR3 extends over 11 amino acids. CDR3 protein: CSASLDYEQYF. CDR3 sequence (DNA): TGCAGTGCTAGTCTGGACTACGAGCAGTACTTC.

This rearrangement joins TRBV7-2 to TRBJ2-3, with D unresolved. The germline V gene encodes CDR1 SGHTA and CDR2 FQGNSA. The CDR3 totals 14 residues. Trimming stripped 3 bases from V and 0 bases from J, with 7 bases between. The CDR3 region is CASSFGQSTDTQYF. CDR3 nucleotide sequence: TGTGCCAGCAGCTTCGGCCAGAGCACAGATACGCAGTATTTT.

The chain links TRBV13 to TRBJ2-1, with a tentative D call TRBD2 (5 bases). The germline V gene has CDR1 PRHDT and CDR2 FYEKMQ (reference sequence). CDR3 length: 11 amino acids. The ends were cut back, 2 bases at V and 14 bases at J, with 10 bases in the middle. CDR3 protein: CASSLNGEKFF. The DNA for the CDR3 is TGTGCCAGCAGCTTAAACGGGGAAAAGTTCTTC.

The V gene is TRBV13, the J gene TRBJ2-3, with D unclear. V lost 8 bases to trimming and J lost 6 bases, with 9 bases between them. CDR3 size: 11 residues. The germline V gene encodes CDR1 PRHDT and CDR2 FYEKMQ (reference sequence). The CDR3 coding sequence is TGTGCCAGCGGGGTCAGGGATACGCAGTATTTT. As protein: CASGVRDTQYF.

The chain is built from TRBV29-1 and TRBJ1-1; 7 bases align to TRBD1. Germline trimming cut 7 bases from V and 10 bases from J; bases unmatched to any gene: 9. Germline V lookup: CDR1 SQVTM, CDR2 ANQGSEA. CDR3 length: 11 residues. Here the CDR3 reads CSAEDRVRAFF. CDR3 DNA: TGCAGCGCCGAAGACAGGGTACGAGCTTTCTTT.

This sequence joins TRBV5-6 and TRBJ2-7, with D perhaps given as TRBD1 or TRBD2 (5 bases each). The V end lost 0 bases, the J end lost 4 bases, and 14 bases lay between the germline ends. Germline V gene data show CDR1 as SGHDT and CDR2 as YYEEEE. The CDR3 is 15 residues long. This CDR3 is CASSLGQRGLYEQYV. In DNA, the CDR3 is TGTGCCAGCAGCTTGGGGCAGAGGGGTTTGTACGAGCAGTACGTC.

This clone has more than one count but fewer than ten. The rearrangement links TRBV7-9 to TRBJ2-5; the D call may be TRBD1 or TRBD2 (5 bases each). The ends were cut back, 5 bases at V and 5 bases at J, with 12 bases in the middle. The CDR3 length is 13 residues. CDR1 is SEHNR, CDR2 FQNEAQ, per germline (reference sequence). The CDR3 DNA reads TGTGCCAGCAGCCCTCAATGGGGGGAGACCCAGTACTTC. As protein: CASSPQWGETQYF.

This clone was found a few times. The gene calls are TRBV2 and TRBJ2-3; no clear D gene. The V gene's germline CDR1 is SNHLY and CDR2 FYNNEI. This CDR3 is built from 15 residues. Trimming cost V 6 bases and J 2 bases, with 15 bases left between them. The CDR3 DNA reads as TGTGCCAGCAGCGATTACGGAACCTACACAGATACGCAGTATTTT. Translating it yields CASSDYGTYTDTQYF.